The present T cell receptor beta chain was sequenced within a study of tumor and adjacent non-tumor tissue in lung cancer. Across the study: Patients were aged about 30 to 80, 9 to 10 men and about five women, stage I to III.

No cell sorting was done before RNA was extracted from the tissue. The library came from three nested PCR rounds adapted from ARM-PCR protocols. TCRdb redid the calling of the multiplex PCR reads with MiXCR, one entry per CDR3 protein. Of 100,000 to 150,000 distinct CDR3 sequences in the sample, over 65% were seen once. Study results and limitations: Higher tumor TCR diversity was associated with shorter survival.

This clonotype was counted many times. What it recognizes is unknown. CDR3 size: 14 residues. Trimming stripped 3 bases from V and 2 bases from J, with 9 bases between. The sequence was obtained from a man aged 25-40 years with non-small cell lung cancer. The sequencing input was lung tumor tissue. V usage is TRBV12-3 or TRBV12-4 and J usage is TRBJ2-3; D is perhaps TRBD1 or TRBD2 (5 bases each). As DNA, the CDR3 is TGTGCCAGCAGTTTGAGGGGTTTCACAGATACGCAGTATTTT. This encodes CASSLRGFTDTQYF.